The 21 T cell receptor beta chains given below trace back to one sample, sequenced in a study of blood T cell repertoires in COVID-19. Libraries were prepared by immunoSEQ multiplex PCR; TCRdb keeps only in-frame clonotypes and omits some of them. The data hold 140,000 to 150,000 clones, with around 86% observed a single time. Sequenced sample: peripheral blood. These receptors originate from a human donor in a cohort sampled during active COVID-19.

V is TRBV7-2 and J is TRBJ1-5; 8 bases line up with TRBD1. Germline loops: CDR1 SGHTA, CDR2 FQGNSA. V was clipped by 1 base and J by 4 bases; unmatched bases: 0. The CDR3 is made up of 14 amino acids. CDR3 DNA: TGTGCCAGCAGCTTAGACAGGGGGAATCAGCCCCAGCATTTT. Residues: CASSLDRGNQPQHF.

V and J are TRBV11-3 and TRBJ2-3, with D perhaps TRBD1 (5 bases). Germline V gives CDR1 SGHNT, CDR2 YENEEA. Trimming pared 0 bases from V and 5 bases from J, leaving 9 bases between. The CDR3 is 14 amino acids. The CDR3 is CASSLEQGRDTQYF. The CDR3 DNA reads TGTGCCAGCAGCTTAGAGCAGGGTAGAGATACGCAGTATTTT.

The rearrangement links TRBV19 to TRBJ2-7, with 14 bases lining up with TRBD2. The CDR3 consists of 17 residues. Germline V gene sequence: CDR1 LNHDA, CDR2 SQIVND (reference sequence). V trimming: 5 bases; J trimming: 4 bases; junction bases outside the gene matches: 10. CDR3 nucleotide sequence: TGTGCCAGTAGTCCAAACGGGGGACTAGCGGGAGTTTACGAGCAGTACTTC. It is translated as CASSPNGGLAGVYEQYF.

This clone was counted a few times. The chain carries TRBV13 and TRBJ2-2; no clear D gene. Trimming shortened V by 5 bases and J by 3 bases, and 7 bases separated the two germline ends. Germline loops: CDR1 PRHDT, CDR2 FYEKMQ (reference sequence). There are 13 residues in the CDR3. The DNA for the CDR3 is TGTGCCAGCAGCCTACTATACACCGGGGAGCTGTTTTTT. It is translated as CASSLLYTGELFF.

The rearrangement uses TRBV6-5 and TRBJ2-7; D is possibly TRBD1 (5 bases). This CDR3 is 13 amino acids long. Trimming cost V 7 bases and J 6 bases, with 16 bases left between them. Germline V CDR1 and CDR2: MNHEY, SVGAGI. The chain's CDR3 is CASTNVQGGEQYF. In DNA, the CDR3 is TGTGCCAGCACCAACGTCCAGGGTGGCGAGCAGTACTTC.

The chain joins TRBV28 to TRBJ1-2, with D hard to call. V lost 7 bases and J lost 1, with 10 bases in between. The germline gives CDR1 MDHEN, CDR2 SYDVKM. The CDR3 covers 13 residues. The CDR3 nucleotides are TGTGCCAGCAACCTTGGGCTTAACTATGGCTACACCTTC. The encoded protein is CASNLGLNYGYTF.

The rearrangement links TRBV2 to TRBJ1-4; 7 nucleotides match TRBD1. Losses at the gene ends were 4 bases for V and 5 bases for J; bases not matched to a gene: 1. The CDR3 spans 13 residues. The germline V gene encodes CDR1 SNHLY and CDR2 FYNNEI. The CDR3 bases are TGTGCCAGCAGTGGGGACAGAAATGAAAAACTGTTTTTT. It specifies CASSGDRNEKLFF.

The DNA of the CDR3 is TGCAGCGGAATAGCGGGAGTAGGAGAGACCCAGTACTTC. This gives the protein CSGIAGVGETQYF. The rearrangement uses TRBV29-1 and TRBJ2-5; the match to TRBD2 covers 9 bases. The CDR3 loop spans 13 amino acids. Germline CDR1 reads SQVTM; CDR2 reads ANQGSEA. V lost 7 bases to trimming and J lost 4 bases; unmatched junction nucleotides: 7. The full variable domain, in which reference TRBV29-1 and TRBJ2-5 provide the parts outside the CDR3, is SAVISQKPSRDICQRGTSLTIQCQVDSQVTMMFWYRQQPGQSLTLIATANQGSEATYESGFVIDKFPISRPNLTFSTLTVSNMSPEDSSIYLCSGIAGVGETQYFGPGTRLLVL.

V usage is TRBV3-1 (or the pseudogene TRBV3-2) and J usage is TRBJ2-6, with a weak D call TRBD1 (5 bases). The germline CDR1 and CDR2 sequences are LGHDT and YNNKEL (reference sequence). The CDR3 consists of 17 residues. Trimming pared 4 bases from V and 2 bases from J, leaving 15 bases between. The CDR3 nucleotides read TGTGCCAGCAGCCGCCAACAGGTTTACCCTGGGGCCAACGTCCTGACTTTC. It yields the protein CASSRQQVYPGANVLTF.

This chain uses TRBV3-1 (or the pseudogene TRBV3-2) with TRBJ2-5; no reliable D call. CDR3 length: 14 amino acids. Trimming left V 2 bases short and J 1 base short, with 8 bases between. Germline values: CDR1 LGHDT, CDR2 YNNKEL (reference sequence). The CDR3 protein is CASSQHNSQETQYF. CDR3 DNA: TGTGCCAGCAGCCAACACAACAGCCAAGAGACCCAGTACTTC.

This clone has only a few counts. The chain combines TRBV7-9 with TRBJ1-1, with 12 bases that match TRBD1. CDR1 is SEHNR, CDR2 FQNEAQ, per germline (reference sequence). This CDR3 has 15 amino acids. Trimming at V came to 5 bases and at J to 7 bases, leaving 8 bases not matched to a gene. The DNA of the CDR3 is TGTGCCAGCAGCCTCGGGACAGGGGGCTTGGGTGAAGCTTTCTTT. Protein: CASSLGTGGLGEAFF. The full variable domain, completed using reference TRBV7-9 and TRBJ1-1, is DTGVSQNPRHKITKRGQNVTFRCDPISEHNRLYWYRQTLGQGPEFLTYFQNEAQLEKSRLLSDRFSAERPKGSFSTLEIQRTEQGDSAMYLCASSLGTGGLGEAFFGQGTRLTVV.

The chain uses TRBV6-2 or TRBV6-3 and TRBJ1-4, with a tentative D call TRBD1 (5 bases). Trimming removed 5 bases at V and 7 bases at J, with 17 bases between. The CDR3 sequence is 15 residues long. In germline, CDR1 is MNHEY, CDR2 SVGEGT. CDR3 amino acids: CASSSDSNPFEKLFF. The CDR3 DNA reads as TGTGCCAGCAGTAGCGACAGTAATCCTTTTGAAAAACTGTTTTTT.

The CDR3 loop is CASKGQVVTSNQPQHF. In DNA, the CDR3 is TGTGCCAGCAAGGGGCAGGTAGTCACTAGCAATCAGCCCCAGCATTTT. The chain is built from TRBV28 and TRBJ1-5, with D possibly matching TRBD1 (5 bases). V lost 7 bases to trimming and J lost 0 bases, with 16 bases between them. CDR1 is MDHEN, CDR2 SYDVKM, per germline. This CDR3 contains 16 residues.

This clone was picked up one time. The chain joins TRBV27 to TRBJ2-3, with a possible D match to TRBD1 (6 bases). The CDR3 contains 15 residues. The V gene lost 4 bases and the J gene lost 1 base, with 12 bases spanning the gap. In germline, CDR1 is MNHEY, CDR2 SMNVEV (reference sequence). The CDR3 region has the DNA TGTGCCAGCAGTTCACAGGGATTTGGCACAGATACGCAGTATTTT. Translation: CASSSQGFGTDTQYF.

V is TRBV29-1 and J is TRBJ2-5; 10 bases line up with TRBD1. The J segment lost 4 bases and the V segment lost 6 bases, leaving 5 bases of the junction unmatched. The CDR3 consists of 13 residues. Germline V gene sequence: CDR1 SQVTM, CDR2 ANQGSEA. This chain's CDR3 is CSVADRGRETQYF. DNA for the CDR3: TGCAGCGTGGCCGACAGGGGGCGAGAGACCCAGTACTTC.

The chain employs TRBV6-4 and TRBJ2-7, with TRBD1 identical over 9 bases. The V segment lost 3 bases and the J segment 10 bases; nucleotides outside the gene matches: 13. The germline CDR1 and CDR2 sequences are MRHNA and SNTAGT. The CDR3 spans 15 residues. This chain's CDR3 is CASSEGTGPSNVQYF. As DNA, the CDR3 is TGTGCCAGCAGTGAGGGGACAGGGCCCTCTAACGTCCAGTACTTC.

This clone was seen only a few times. This chain joins TRBV27 and TRBJ1-5; D is unresolved. The V gene lost 1 base and the J gene lost 0 bases, with 10 bases spanning the gap. Germline V CDR1 and CDR2: MNHEY, SMNVEV (reference sequence). The length of the CDR3 is 16 residues. Here the CDR3 DNA reads TGTGCCAGCAGTTTATTGGCAAGTAATAGCAATCAGCCCCAGCATTTT. Protein product: CASSLLASNSNQPQHF.

The J gene is TRBJ2-2, the V gene TRBV6-6; no definite D call. Germline CDR1 reads MNHNY; CDR2 reads SVGAGI (reference sequence). The CDR3 is made up of 12 amino acids. V lost 8 bases to trimming and J lost 6 bases, with 10 bases between them. CDR3 protein: CASGLVAGELFF. The CDR3, as DNA: TGTGCCAGCGGGCTGGTGGCCGGGGAGCTGTTTTTT.

The V gene is TRBV5-1, the J gene TRBJ2-3, with D possibly TRBD1 on 5 matching bases. The CDR3 contains 15 residues. Between the trimmed V and J ends, which lost 6 bases and 0 bases, there was a span of 14 bases. The germline V gene encodes CDR1 SGHRS and CDR2 YFSETQ. CDR3 bases: TGCGCCAGCACCCGAGTGGGGCCTAGCACAGATACGCAGTATTTT. Encoded protein: CASTRVGPSTDTQYF. Based on the CDR3 plus reference TRBV5-1 and TRBJ2-3, the full variable domain is KAGVTQTPRYLIKTRGQQVTLSCSPISGHRSVSWYQQTPGQGLQFLFEYFSETQRNKGNFPGRFSGRQFSNSRSEMNVSTLELGDSALYLCASTRVGPSTDTQYFGPGTRLTVL.

This clone has just a few counts. The rearrangement links TRBV28 to TRBJ1-2; D ambiguous. V shed 4 bases and J shed 7 bases, with 13 bases lying between them. CDR3 length: 13 residues. The germline CDR1 and CDR2 sequences are MDHEN and SYDVKM. The CDR3, as DNA: TGTGCCAGCAGTTCCGGGATGTATGGTGGCTACACCTTC. It translates to CASSSGMYGGYTF.

This clone was recorded a few times. This chain uses TRBV6-5 with TRBJ2-1; D is unclear. This CDR3 is built from 13 residues. V was clipped by 6 bases and J by 4 bases, with 10 bases between them. Germline V gives CDR1 MNHEY, CDR2 SVGAGI. In DNA form, the CDR3 reads TGTGCCAGCAGCTCCGGGTCATACAATGAGCAGTTCTTC. It translates to CASSSGSYNEQFF.